These T cell receptor beta chains were read from a single sample in a study of blood T cell repertoires in COVID-19. Clones were sequenced by immunoSEQ multiplex PCR, and TCRdb holds only the in-frame ones, with some missing. In the table there are tens of thousands of clones, about 80% of which are singletons. Sequences were obtained from peripheral blood. Source of these receptors: a human donor in a cohort sampled during active COVID-19. CDR3s include the opening cysteine and the closing phenylalanine or tryptophan.

>TRBV7-2
CASSLAGTRGNTIYF
>TRBV5-1
CASSSPSGKQETQYF
>TRBV4-1
CASSQDLLGQTYEQYF
>TRBV28
CASRGQGSNQPQHF
>TRBV19
CASSIFASGNYEQYF
>TRBV3-1/TRBV3-2
CASSPRRVQNTGELFF
>TRBV6-6
CASSYSIGGTAYEQYF
>TRBV27
CASSNTGALNYGYTF
>TRBV5-1
CASSSDSKTEAFF
>TRBV5-1
CASSPLQISGNTIYF
>TRBV5-1
CASSQGTSGLGETQYF
>TRBV6-6
CASRYSGVQETQYF
>TRBV5-1
CASSGGGGQGTKTQYF
>TRBV2
CASSVKEGAGGYTF
>TRBV2
CASTDLDPTLGTEAFF
>TRBV5-1
CASSLQGGNTEAFF
>TRBV9
CASSVQGNYGYTF
>TRBV10-3
CAISAVSSGNTIYF
>TRBV3-1/TRBV3-2
CASSQDGLAENNEQFF
>TRBV5-1
CASSSGQGGNTEAFF